This is a list of T cell receptor beta chains from one sample in a study of blood T cell repertoires in COVID-19. TCRdb's copy holds only in-frame clones and misses some; the assay was immunoSEQ multiplex PCR. Of 350,000 to 400,000 clones listed, roughly nine tenths were seen once; the top ten hold approximately 3%. Specimen: PBMCs or T cells enriched from blood (not recorded which). The receptors originated from a woman aged 25-40 years who had recovered from COVID-19. CDR3s include the opening cysteine and the closing phenylalanine or tryptophan. Each record gives: clone size, V gene, CDR3 length, J gene, D gene, CDR3 DNA, CDR3 protein. The D gene is left open where the match is weak. The size of a clone is reported for some rows only, either as once, few or many, or as a class for expanded clones.

>few|TRBV9|15|TRBJ1-1|.
TGTGCCAGCAGCGCGGCGTCGGGACAGAACACTGAAGCTTTCTTT
CASSAASGQNTEAFF
>.|TRBV24-1|16|TRBJ2-1|TRBD2
TGTGCCACCAGTGCCCAGAGCGGGGGGGCTGACAATGAGCAGTTCTTC
CATSAQSGGADNEQFF
>once|TRBV6-5|15|TRBJ2-7|.
TGTGCCAGCAGAAAAGTCGGGGCAGGGACTTACGAGCAGTACTTC
CASRKVGAGTYEQYF
>.|TRBV2|15|TRBJ2-1|TRBD2
TGTGCCAGCAGTGGACTAGCGCCCTCCTACAATGAGCAGTTCTTC
CASSGLAPSYNEQFF
>.|TRBV4-1|14|TRBJ2-1|TRBD2
TGCGCCAGCAGCACGACTAGCGGGAACAATGAGCAGTTCTTC
CASSTTSGNNEQFF
>.|TRBV6-5|14|TRBJ1-5|TRBD1
TGTGCCAGCAGGTCCGGGACAGGTAATCAGCCCCAGCATTTT
CASRSGTGNQPQHF
>once|TRBV18|15|TRBJ2-3|.
TGTGCCAGCTCACCACCGGGCGGGATCACAGATACGCAGTATTTT
CASSPPGGITDTQYF
>.|TRBV18|15|TRBJ2-1|.
TGTGCCAGCTCACCATTGACAGGAGGACGCAATGAGCAGTTCTTC
CASSPLTGGRNEQFF
>.|TRBV18|18|TRBJ2-3|.
TGTGCCAGCTCACCTAAGAAGGGAGACAGGAGTGGGACAGATACGCAGTATTTT
CASSPKKGDRSGTDTQYF
>.|TRBV15|16|TRBJ2-7|.
TGTGCCACCAGCAGAACAGCCGGGATTGGGGCCTACGAGCAGTACTTC
CATSRTAGIGAYEQYF
>.|TRBV6-5|15|TRBJ2-3|.
TGTGCCAGCAGTTATCTAGGACTAACCACAGATACGCAGTATTTT
CASSYLGLTTDTQYF
>.|TRBV7-9|15|TRBJ1-1|.
TGTGCCAGCAGCTTAGTTGGGCTGGGGAACACTGAAGCTTTCTTT
CASSLVGLGNTEAFF
>.|TRBV5-6|15|TRBJ2-7|TRBD2
TGTGCCAGCAGCGCACTAGCGGGAGCTTTCCACGAGCAGTACTTC
CASSALAGAFHEQYF
>.|TRBV6-2/TRBV6-3|13|TRBJ2-7|.
TGTGCCAGCAGTTACTCGAGCTCCTACGAGCAGTACTTC
CASSYSSSYEQYF
>.|TRBV19|14|TRBJ1-2|TRBD1
TGTGCCAGTAGTACGGACAGGGCTAACTATGGCTACACCTTC
CASSTDRANYGYTF
>.|TRBV28|17|TRBJ1-1|TRBD1
TGTGCCAGCAGTTTCATGAGGGTGACAGGGGCGGGCACTGAAGCTTTCTTT
CASSFMRVTGAGTEAFF
>.|TRBV15|15|TRBJ1-3|TRBD1
TGTGCCACCAGCGGTGACAGGGCCTCTGGAAACACCATATATTTT
CATSGDRASGNTIYF
>.|TRBV4-1|16|TRBJ1-1|.
TGCGCCAGCAGCCAAGGAACTCAAAGTGTGAGCACTGAAGCTTTCTTT
CASSQGTQSVSTEAFF
>.|TRBV2|14|TRBJ1-5|.
TGTGCCAGCAGCAGGGACTATAGCAATCAGCCCCAGCATTTT
CASSRDYSNQPQHF
>.|TRBV19|17|TRBJ2-3|.
TGTGCCAGTAGTACGGGCCCAACTAGAGCAAGTGCAGATACGCAGTATTTT
CASSTGPTRASADTQYF
>.|TRBV19|13|TRBJ2-2|.
TGTGCCAGTAGTATTGTGAGCTCCGGGGAGCTGTTTTTT
CASSIVSSGELFF
>.|TRBV6-1|16|TRBJ1-5|.
TGTGCCAGCAGTGAAGCCGGGTATAGCGGAAATCAGCCCCAGCATTTT
CASSEAGYSGNQPQHF
>.|TRBV27|17|TRBJ2-1|TRBD1
TGTGCCAGCAGTCCGGACAGGGGGGTTTGGCCTCTCAATGAGCAGTTCTTC
CASSPDRGVWPLNEQFF
>.|TRBV5-1|14|TRBJ1-4|.
TGCGCCAGCAGCCTCAGTCCCGGGGGTGAAAAACTGTTTTTT
CASSLSPGGEKLFF
>.|TRBV19|16|TRBJ2-3|TRBD2
TGTGCCAGTAGTATGTCTAGCGGGAGTGGCACAGATACGCAGTATTTT
CASSMSSGSGTDTQYF
>.|TRBV6-4|14|TRBJ1-2|.
TGTGCCAGCAGTGACTCCGGACAGCCCTATGGCTACACCTTC
CASSDSGQPYGYTF
>.|TRBV11-2|17|TRBJ1-5|.
TGTGCCAGCAGCGAAGCCCTCCAGGGTTATAGCAATCAGCCCCAGCATTTT
CASSEALQGYSNQPQHF
>.|TRBV7-2|18|TRBJ2-7|TRBD2
TGTGCCAGCAGCTTAGCGCCCTCCAGGAGCGGGAGCCCCCACGAGCAGTACTTC
CASSLAPSRSGSPHEQYF
>.|TRBV19|15|TRBJ2-1|TRBD2
TGTGCCAGTAGTTCACGGACTAGCGGGAGAAATGAGCAGTTCTTC
CASSSRTSGRNEQFF
>.|TRBV7-6|17|TRBJ2-7|TRBD2
TGTGCCAGCAGCTTAGTGGGGGCGGGGGGCAGCTCCTACGAGCAGTACTTC
CASSLVGAGGSSYEQYF
>few|TRBV10-3|16|TRBJ1-3|.
TGTGCCATCAGCCAACCCAATGGAGTTTTTGGAAACACCATATATTTT
CAISQPNGVFGNTIYF
>.|TRBV15|16|TRBJ2-7|.
TGTGCCACCAGCAGAGAACGCTTCCCACTAACCCACGAGCAGTACTTC
CATSRERFPLTHEQYF
>.|TRBV7-9|15|TRBJ1-2|TRBD1
TGTGCCAGCAGCTCTACAGGGGGCGGTAACTATGGCTACACCTTC
CASSSTGGGNYGYTF
>.|TRBV27|14|TRBJ1-2|TRBD1
TGTGCCAGCAGTTTTGAGGAGGGGGCAGCCGGCTACACCTTC
CASSFEEGAAGYTF
>.|TRBV9|17|TRBJ2-2|TRBD1
TGTGCCAGCAGCGCCATCACGGGACAGGGGCGCACCGGGGAGCTGTTTTTT
CASSAITGQGRTGELFF
>.|TRBV28|16|TRBJ2-5|.
TGTGCCAGCAGCTACCCCAGGGGCAAGTACGAAGAGACCCAGTACTTC
CASSYPRGKYEETQYF
>.|TRBV3-1/TRBV3-2|15|TRBJ2-7|.
TGTGCCAGCAGCTACACCCTTGGTCAGGGAGGCGAGCAGTACTTC
CASSYTLGQGGEQYF
>.|TRBV18|14|TRBJ2-7|TRBD1
TGTGCCAGCTCACCCGGGACAGCCTCCTACGAGCAGTACTTC
CASSPGTASYEQYF
>.|TRBV27|14|TRBJ2-7|TRBD2
TGTGCCAGCAGTTTGAGGACTAGCACCCACGAGCAGTACTTC
CASSLRTSTHEQYF
>once|TRBV20-1|11|TRBJ2-7|TRBD1
TGCAGTGCTTCGGACAGGGATAAGCAGTACTTC
CSASDRDKQYF
>.|TRBV20-1|11|TRBJ1-1|.
TGCAGTGCTAGAGAGAGATCTGAAGCTTTCTTT
CSARERSEAFF
>.|TRBV10-3|15|TRBJ2-3|TRBD2
TGTGCCATCAGTGAACGGACTAGCCTCACAGATACGCAGTATTTT
CAISERTSLTDTQYF